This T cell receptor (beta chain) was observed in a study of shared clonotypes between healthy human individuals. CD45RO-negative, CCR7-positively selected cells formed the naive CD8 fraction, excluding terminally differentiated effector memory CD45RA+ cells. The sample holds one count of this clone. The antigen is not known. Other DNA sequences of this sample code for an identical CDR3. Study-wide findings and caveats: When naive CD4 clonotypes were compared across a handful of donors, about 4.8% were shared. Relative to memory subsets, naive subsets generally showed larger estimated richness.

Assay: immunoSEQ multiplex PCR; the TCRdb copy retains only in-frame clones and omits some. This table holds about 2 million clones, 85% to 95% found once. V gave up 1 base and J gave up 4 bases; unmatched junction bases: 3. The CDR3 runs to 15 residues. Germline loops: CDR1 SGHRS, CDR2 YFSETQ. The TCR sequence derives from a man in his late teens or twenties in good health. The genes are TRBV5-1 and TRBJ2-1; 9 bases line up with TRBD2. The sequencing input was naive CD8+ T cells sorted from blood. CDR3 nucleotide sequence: TGCGCCAGCAGCTTGTCTAGCGGGGCTTACAATGAGCAGTTCTTC. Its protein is CASSLSSGAYNEQFF.